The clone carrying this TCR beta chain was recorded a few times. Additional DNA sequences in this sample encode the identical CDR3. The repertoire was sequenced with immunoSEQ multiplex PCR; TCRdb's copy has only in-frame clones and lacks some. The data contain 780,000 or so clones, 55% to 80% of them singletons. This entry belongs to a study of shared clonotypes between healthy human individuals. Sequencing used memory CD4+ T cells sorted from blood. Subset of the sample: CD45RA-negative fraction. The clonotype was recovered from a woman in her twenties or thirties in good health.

CDR3 in DNA: TGTGCCAGCAGTTTATCGGCGGGAGGGCCTTACGAGCAGTACTTC. This gives the protein CASSLSAGGPYEQYF. The J gene is TRBJ2-7, the V gene TRBV27, with 9 positions matching TRBD2. CDR1 MNHEY and CDR2 SMNVEV come from the germline V gene (reference sequence). V dropped 0 bases and J dropped 4; count of bases not matched to a gene: 4. The CDR3 runs 15 residues.